The 15 T cell receptor beta chains below all came from one sample that was sequenced in a study of blood T cells in healthy people across ages. A sample-barcoded 5' primer and a J-beta primer mix were used in a second PCR of roughly 7 to 11 cycles. TCRdb re-derived calls from the 5' RACE reads in MiXCR, one entry per CDR3 protein. The sample comprises roughly 1,800,000 distinct CDR3 sequences, roughly 49% of which are singletons, and approximately 2.1% rests with the top ten. The sample taken for sequencing was blood. These receptors all stem from a woman aged 40 to 49 in good health.

In DNA form, the CDR3 reads TGCAGTGCTAGAGTCGTTAGCTCCTATAATTCACCCCTCCACTTT. Translating it yields CSARVVSSYNSPLHF. The V gene is TRBV20-1, the J gene TRBJ1-6; no clear D. The CDR3 runs to 15 residues. Germline lookup yields CDR1 DFQATT and CDR2 SNEGSKA (reference sequence). V was pared by 1 base and J by 0 bases, with 7 bases between.

This clonotype was picked up many times. The chain couples TRBV29-1 to TRBJ2-5; 9 positions agree with TRBD1. Trimming removed 7 bases from V and 5 bases from J; junction bases left unmatched: 2. CDR3 length: 11 amino acids. CDR1 is SQVTM, CDR2 ANQGSEA, per germline. CDR3 residues: CSGQGGETQYF. DNA for the CDR3: TGCAGCGGACAGGGGGGCGAGACCCAGTACTTC.

This clonotype was counted only a few times. This chain joins TRBV11-1 and TRBJ1-4; D unclear. V shed 3 bases and J shed 7 bases, with 9 bases lying between them. CDR1 is SGHAT and CDR2 is FQDESV in the germline V gene (reference sequence). The CDR3 runs 13 residues. CDR3 amino acids: CASSFRKAEKLFF. DNA of the CDR3: TGTGCCAGCAGCTTCAGAAAAGCTGAAAAACTGTTTTTT.

The chain carries TRBV20-1 and TRBJ2-3; 8 positions agree with TRBD2. Looked up from germline, CDR1 is DFQATT and CDR2 is SNEGSKA (reference sequence). V was clipped by 3 bases and J by 0 bases; unmatched bases: 8. The CDR3 has 16 amino acids. The CDR3 coding sequence is TGCAGTGCTAGCCTCCGGGGGGGACCTAGCACAGATACGCAGTATTTT. It encodes CSASLRGGPSTDTQYF.

The V call is TRBV4-2, the J call TRBJ2-1, with D tentatively TRBD2 (7 bases). The V end was cut by 3 bases, the J end by 2 bases, with 17 bases between. This CDR3 spans 17 amino acids. Germline V gene sequence: CDR1 LGHNA, CDR2 YNFKEQ. DNA for the CDR3: TGTGCCAGCAGCCAGGTGACGGGGGGCCCCCCCTACAATGAGCAGTTCTTC. As protein: CASSQVTGGPPYNEQFF.

There are a few counts of this clonotype. V usage is TRBV6-5 and J usage is TRBJ2-5; no definite D call. With 0 bases removed from V and 2 bases from J, the gap between germline ends came to 10 bases. In germline, CDR1 is MNHEY, CDR2 SVGAGI. The CDR3 runs to 15 residues. DNA of the CDR3: TGTGCCAGCAGTTACTCGCTCGCGGAGCAAGAGACCCAGTACTTC. It translates to CASSYSLAEQETQYF.

This sequence joins TRBV5-1 and TRBJ2-3, with D unresolved. V gave up 0 bases and J gave up 8 bases, with 13 bases separating them. Germline V lookup: CDR1 SGHRS, CDR2 YFSETQ. The CDR3 loop spans 14 amino acids. CDR3 in amino acids: CASSLGAADVTQYF. CDR3 in DNA: TGCGCCAGCAGCTTGGGGGCCGCCGACGTTACGCAGTATTTT.

The V call is TRBV24-1, the J call TRBJ1-5; 7 bases map to TRBD1. Looked up from germline, CDR1 is KGHDR and CDR2 is SFDVKD. CDR3 length: 14 amino acids. V lost 8 bases, J lost 0 bases, and 3 bases stayed unmatched. CDR3 sequence (DNA): TGTGCCACCAACGACAGGGTTAGCAATCAGCCCCAGCATTTT. It codes for CATNDRVSNQPQHF.

The rearrangement joins TRBV12-5 to TRBJ2-7; D is ambiguous. V lost 1 base to trimming and J lost 0 bases, with 7 bases between them. Germline V gene lookup returns CDR1 LGHNT and CDR2 FRNRAP. The CDR3 covers 14 residues. CDR3 region: CASGLGFSSYEQYF. CDR3 in DNA: TGTGCTAGTGGTTTGGGTTTTAGCTCCTACGAGCAGTACTTC.

The count of this clonotype is one. The J gene is TRBJ1-2, the V gene TRBV7-2, with D tentatively TRBD1 (5 bases). Trimming took 1 base from V and 7 from J, leaving 16 bases between them. The CDR3 sequence is 15 residues long. Germline V gene data show CDR1 as SGHTA and CDR2 as FQGNSA. CDR3 DNA sequence: TGTGCCAGCAGCTTAGGGGGCGCCCCTGTCTCTGGCTACACCTTC. Translating gives CASSLGGAPVSGYTF.

This clonotype has just a few counts. J is TRBJ2-5 and V is TRBV25-1; D is ambiguous. The DNA matches TRBJ2-7 better at its end, which makes the J call doubtful. Germline V gene sequence: CDR1 MGHDK, CDR2 SYGVNS. The CDR3 covers 13 residues. CDR3 residues: CASSVVTLGEQYF. The DNA for the CDR3 is TGTGCCAGCAGTGTCGTGACGCTGGGCGAGCAGTACTTC.

V gene TRBV4-3 combines with J gene TRBJ2-5, with 10 nucleotides matching TRBD2. The V and J ends lost 4 bases and 11 bases, in that order; junction bases with no gene match: 13. Per germline, CDR1 LGHNA and CDR2 YSLEER. The CDR3 spans 15 residues. CDR3 nucleotide sequence: TGCGCCAGCAGCCTACGCCGGACTAGCGGCTATGAGCAGTACTTC. It specifies CASSLRRTSGYEQYF.

V gene TRBV4-3 combines with J gene TRBJ2-1; tentatively, D is TRBD1 (6 bases). The CDR3 is made up of 15 amino acids. V lost 3 bases and J lost 13, with 22 bases in between. CDR1 is LGHNA and CDR2 is YSLEER in the germline V gene. The CDR3 DNA reads as TGCGCCAGCAGCCACCTCAGGGGACCCCAAGAGACCCAGTTCTTC. Residues: CASSHLRGPQETQFF.

This clonotype was observed a few times. This chain joins TRBV7-2 and TRBJ1-2; D remains ambiguous. The CDR3 is 13 amino acids. Trimming took off 5 bases at V and 5 bases at J, with 12 bases between the two ends. Germline CDR1 reads SGHTA; CDR2 reads FQGNSA. The CDR3 loop is CASSPFGFYGYTF. The CDR3 DNA reads TGTGCCAGCAGCCCGTTCGGGTTTTATGGCTACACCTTC.

The gene calls are TRBV4-1 and TRBJ2-5; 9 bases line up with TRBD2. Unmatched junction bases numbered 6, after V lost 0 bases and J lost 1 base. Germline V gene lookup returns CDR1 MGHRA and CDR2 YSYEKL. The CDR3 has 17 amino acids. CDR3 bases: TGCGCCAGCAGCCAAGACGGGCTAGCGGGACCCCAAGAGACCCAGTACTTC. Encoded protein: CASSQDGLAGPQETQYF.